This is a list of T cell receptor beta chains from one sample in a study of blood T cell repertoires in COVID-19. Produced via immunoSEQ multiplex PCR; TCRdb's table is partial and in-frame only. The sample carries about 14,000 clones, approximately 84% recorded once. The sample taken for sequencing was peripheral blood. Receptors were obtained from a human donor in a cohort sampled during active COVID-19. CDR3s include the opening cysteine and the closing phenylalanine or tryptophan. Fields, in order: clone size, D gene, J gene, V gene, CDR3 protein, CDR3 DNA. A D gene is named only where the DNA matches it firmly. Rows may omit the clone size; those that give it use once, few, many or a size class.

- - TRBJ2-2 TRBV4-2 CASSQGRRGNTGELFF TGTGCCAGCAGCCAAGGCCGGAGAGGGAACACCGGGGAGCTGTTTTTT
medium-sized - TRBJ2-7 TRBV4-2 CASSQEQAYEQYF TGTGCCAGCAGCCAAGAACAGGCCTACGAGCAGTACTTC
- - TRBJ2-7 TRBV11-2 CASSLSGGGEQYF TGTGCCAGCAGCTTATCCGGGGGTGGCGAGCAGTACTTC
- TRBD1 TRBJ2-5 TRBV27 CASSSGQAQETQYF TGTGCCAGCAGTTCTGGACAGGCCCAAGAGACCCAGTACTTC
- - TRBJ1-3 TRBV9 CASSADSGNTIYF TGTGCCAGCAGCGCAGACTCTGGAAACACCATATATTTT
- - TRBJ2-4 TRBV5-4 CASSGIGATGNIQYF TGTGCCAGCAGCGGAATCGGAGCGACGGGAAACATTCAGTACTTC
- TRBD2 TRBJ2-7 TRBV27 CASRGTNEEVEQYF TGTGCCAGCAGAGGGACTAACGAGGAGGTCGAGCAGTACTTC
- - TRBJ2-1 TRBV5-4 CASSFPTGSQNEQFF TGTGCCAGCAGCTTCCCTACAGGGAGCCAGAATGAGCAGTTCTTC
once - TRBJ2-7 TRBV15 CATSRVGGSHYEQYF TGTGCCACCAGCAGAGTCGGAGGGAGCCACTACGAGCAGTACTTC
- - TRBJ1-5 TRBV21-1 CASTQRGGEQPQHF TGTGCCAGCACCCAAAGAGGGGGGGAGCAGCCCCAGCATTTT
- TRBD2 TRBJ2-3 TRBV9 CASSVGGSGADTQYF TGTGCCAGCAGCGTAGGAGGGAGCGGGGCAGATACGCAGTATTTT
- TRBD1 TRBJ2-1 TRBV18 CASSPLRQGGYNEQFF TGTGCCAGCTCACCACTAAGACAGGGGGGATACAATGAGCAGTTCTTC
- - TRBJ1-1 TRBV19 CASSTQGTNTEAFF TGTGCCAGTAGTACCCAGGGGACGAACACTGAAGCTTTCTTT
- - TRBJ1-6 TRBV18 CASSPGERGPLHF TGTGCCAGCTCACCGGGAGAGCGGGGACCCCTCCACTTT
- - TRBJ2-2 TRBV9 CASSVAVRGNTGELFF TGTGCCAGCAGCGTAGCGGTCAGGGGAAACACCGGGGAGCTGTTTTTT
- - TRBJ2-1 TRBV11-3 CASSPRDLYNEQFF TGTGCCAGCAGCCCACGGGACTTATACAATGAGCAGTTCTTC
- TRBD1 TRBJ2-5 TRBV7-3 CASSLVGGEETQYF TGTGCCAGCAGCTTAGTAGGGGGCGAGGAGACCCAGTACTTC
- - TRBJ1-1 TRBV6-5 CASSYTSREGTEAFF TGTGCCAGCAGTTACACGAGCAGGGAGGGCACTGAAGCTTTCTTT
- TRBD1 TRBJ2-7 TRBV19 CASSAGTAQNHYEQYF TGTGCCAGTAGTGCCGGGACAGCCCAAAACCACTACGAGCAGTACTTC
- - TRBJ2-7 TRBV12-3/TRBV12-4 CASSKGGGEQYF TGTGCCAGCAGCAAAGGGGGTGGCGAGCAGTACTTC
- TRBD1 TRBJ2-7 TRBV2 CASSALDRAEQYF TGTGCCAGCAGTGCTCTGGACAGGGCCGAGCAGTACTTC
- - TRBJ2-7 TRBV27 CASSLREDYEQYF TGTGCCAGCAGTTTACGGGAAGACTACGAGCAGTACTTC
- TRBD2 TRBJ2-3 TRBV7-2 CASSLGLAGITDTQYF TGTGCCAGCAGCTTGGGACTAGCGGGTATCACAGATACGCAGTATTTT
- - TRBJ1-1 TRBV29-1 CSVERGNTEAFF TGCAGCGTTGAAAGGGGAAACACTGAAGCTTTCTTT
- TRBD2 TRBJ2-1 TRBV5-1 CASSLDPGTSHNEQFF TGCGCCAGCAGCTTGGACCCCGGGACTAGCCACAATGAGCAGTTCTTC
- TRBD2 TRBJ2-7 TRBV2 CASWRLAVYEQYF TGTGCCAGCTGGAGACTAGCGGTCTACGAGCAGTACTTC
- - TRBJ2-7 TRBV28 CASSSSGSHYEQYF TGTGCCAGCAGTTCCAGCGGGTCCCACTACGAGCAGTACTTC
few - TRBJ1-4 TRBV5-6 CASSFGQSEKLFF TGTGCCAGCAGCTTCGGACAGAGCGAAAAACTGTTTTTT
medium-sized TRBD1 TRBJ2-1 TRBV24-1 CATSDAGQGDNNEQFF TGTGCCACCAGTGATGCGGGACAGGGGGATAACAATGAGCAGTTCTTC
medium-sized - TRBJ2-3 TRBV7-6 CASSLGTGDTQYF TGTGCCAGCAGCTTAGGAACGGGTGATACGCAGTATTTT
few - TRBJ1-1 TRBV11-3 CASSLDEGGVNTEAFF TGTGCCAGCAGCTTAGATGAAGGCGGTGTGAACACTGAAGCTTTCTTT
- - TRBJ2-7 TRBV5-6 CASSLGGFEQYF TGTGCCAGCAGCCTAGGAGGGTTCGAGCAGTACTTC
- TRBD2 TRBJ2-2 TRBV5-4 CASNLHPGGSNTGELFF TGTGCCAGCAATCTTCACCCGGGGGGTTCGAACACCGGGGAGCTGTTTTTT
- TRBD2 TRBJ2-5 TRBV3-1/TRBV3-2 CASSQISGLAGETQYF TGTGCCAGCAGCCAAATCAGCGGACTAGCGGGGGAGACCCAGTACTTC
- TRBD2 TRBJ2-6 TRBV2 CASLQREGYSGANVLTF TGTGCCAGCTTGCAGCGGGAGGGTTACTCTGGGGCCAACGTCCTGACTTTC
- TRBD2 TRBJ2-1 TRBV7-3 CASSLIAGGINEQFF TGTGCCAGCAGCTTAATAGCGGGAGGGATCAATGAGCAGTTCTTC
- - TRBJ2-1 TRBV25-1 CASSGEPGLDSYNEQFF TGTGCCAGCAGTGGGGAGCCGGGACTGGACTCCTACAATGAGCAGTTCTTC
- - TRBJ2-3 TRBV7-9 CASRRPGLSSGDTQYF TGTGCCAGCAGGCGGCCGGGACTTTCTTCAGGAGATACGCAGTATTTT
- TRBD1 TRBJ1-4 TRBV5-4 CASSSGGRGKLFF TGTGCCAGCAGCTCAGGGGGCCGAGGAAAACTGTTTTTT
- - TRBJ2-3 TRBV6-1 CASSEVSGSTDTQYF TGTGCCAGCAGTGAAGTAAGCGGGAGCACAGATACGCAGTATTTT
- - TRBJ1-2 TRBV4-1 CASSQGGRSYGYTF TGCGCCAGCAGCCAAGGGGGGAGGTCTTATGGCTACACCTTC